The TCR beta chain under discussion was sequenced for a study of radiotherapy plus CTLA-4 blockade in lung cancer. Study at large: Across the patients, objective responses occurred in approximately 19%, and disease control in under 35%. Study-level findings and limits: Radiotherapy plus ipilimumab was followed by expansion in blood of tumor-derived TCR clones.

This clone was observed a few times. Its specificity is unknown. Lung cancer patients with chemo-refractory metastatic non-small-cell disease were given focal radiation plus CTLA-4 blockade with ipilimumab. Germline lookup yields CDR1 SGHDT and CDR2 YYEEEE. Deletions cut 0 bases from V and 3 bases from J, with 11 bases between. This CDR3 has 15 amino acids. Libraries were prepared by immunoSEQ multiplex PCR; TCRdb keeps only in-frame clonotypes and omits some of them. The sample holds 55,000 to 70,000 clones, 70% to 85% seen once. Sample: peripheral blood, taken from a patient treated with radiotherapy plus ipilimumab. The receptor was derived from a human donor with non-small cell lung cancer who had a complete response to radiotherapy plus ipilimumab. The chain carries TRBV5-6 and TRBJ2-3, with TRBD2 as a possible D gene (5 bases). The CDR3 sequence is CASSLESQRTDTQYF. CDR3 coding DNA: TGTGCCAGCAGCTTGGAGAGCCAGCGGACAGATACGCAGTATTTT.